This TCR beta chain stems from a study of T-cell memory formation after mild COVID-19. MiXCR, applied by TCRdb to the 5' RACE reads, yields one record per CDR3 protein. Here the sample spans about 190,000 distinct CDR3 sequences, approximately 16% being singletons. The CDR3 is made up of 15 amino acids. The trim removed 1 base at V and 3 bases at J, leaving 2 bases unmatched. Only a few counts were recorded for this clonotype. Sequencing was performed on PBMCs or a T cell subset sorted from them (not recorded which). The chain couples TRBV12-3 or TRBV12-4 to TRBJ2-3; 9 bases fit TRBD2. The sequence came from an adult woman who had mild COVID-19 (a few samples of this study predate the infection). Cell type and time point are not known. The DNA for the CDR3 is TGTGCCAGCAGTTTAGGCGGGAGGGGAACAGATACGCAGTATTTT. This sequence encodes CASSLGGRGTDTQYF.